One sample yielded the 10 T cell receptor beta chains listed below, sequenced in a study of T cell changes during pregnancy in multiple sclerosis. Produced via immunoSEQ multiplex PCR; TCRdb's table is partial and in-frame only. This sample carries about 76,000 clones, 80% to 95% of them seen once, and the ten largest clones take 1.6%. Material: peripheral blood, obtained in the first trimester of pregnancy. These TCRs come from a female donor in good health, enrolled as a control in a pregnancy study.

The rearrangement links TRBV27 to TRBJ2-7; 7 bases match TRBD1. Germline-derived CDR1 and CDR2 are MNHEY and SMNVEV (reference sequence). This CDR3 is 13 amino acids long. V shed 5 bases, J shed 2 bases, and the junction held 3 bases outside the gene matches. CDR3 residues: CASSPGQTYEQYF. For the CDR3, the DNA is TGTGCCAGCAGTCCGGGACAGACCTACGAGCAGTACTTC.

The chain carries TRBV28 and TRBJ2-7; 9 nucleotides agree with TRBD1. J lost 2 bases, V lost 2 bases, and 4 bases had no gene match. Germline-derived CDR1 and CDR2 are MDHEN and SYDVKM. The CDR3 consists of 15 residues. CDR3 sequence reads: CASSLLGTGPYEQYF. CDR3 nucleotide sequence: TGTGCCAGCAGTTTACTCGGGACAGGGCCCTACGAGCAGTACTTC.

The chain couples TRBV27 to TRBJ1-5; tentatively, D is TRBD1 (6 bases). V lost 7 bases to trimming and J lost 3 bases, with 16 bases between them. Germline values: CDR1 MNHEY, CDR2 SMNVEV (reference sequence). This CDR3 region has 15 residues. This CDR3 is CASTDQGSLNQPQHF. Here the CDR3 DNA reads TGTGCCAGCACCGACCAGGGGTCCCTCAATCAGCCCCAGCATTTT.

J is TRBJ2-7 and V is TRBV6-1; D may be TRBD2 (5 bases). V was clipped by 0 bases and J by 12 bases, with 15 bases between them. CDR3 size: 13 residues. Germline CDR1 MNHNS, CDR2 SASEGT. The CDR3 bases are TGTGCCAGCAGTGAAGCTACGAGGGCGAGGTGGTACTTC. It codes for CASSEATRARWYF.

The V call is TRBV2, the J call TRBJ1-1; 7 bases line up with TRBD1. V lost 7 bases to trimming and J lost 5 bases; unmatched junction nucleotides: 7. The germline gives CDR1 SNHLY, CDR2 FYNNEI. The CDR3 is made up of 13 amino acids. The CDR3 nucleotides read TGTGCCAGCATCCGAGAGACAGGGACTGAAGCTTTCTTT. This sequence encodes CASIRETGTEAFF. Combining the CDR3 with reference TRBV2 and TRBJ1-1 gives the whole variable domain EPEVTQTPSHQVTQMGQEVILRCVPISNHLYFYWYRQILGQKVEFLVSFYNNEISEKSEIFDDQFSVERPDGSNFTLKIRSTKLEDSAMYFCASIRETGTEAFFGQGTRLTVV.

This sequence joins TRBV5-6 and TRBJ2-5, with 9 nucleotides matching TRBD1. The CDR3 length is 17 residues. Germline CDR1 SGHDT, CDR2 YYEEEE. Germline trimming cut 4 bases from V and 4 bases from J; bases unmatched to any gene: 14. The CDR3 loop reads CASSRGGWGQGRETQYF. As DNA, the CDR3 is TGTGCCAGCAGCAGGGGGGGGTGGGGACAGGGTCGAGAGACCCAGTACTTC.

The chain employs TRBV29-1 and TRBJ1-1; D might be TRBD1 (6 bases). This CDR3 is built from 12 residues. Per germline, CDR1 SQVTM and CDR2 ANQGSEA. V was pared by 2 bases and J by 11 bases, with 15 bases between. The chain's CDR3 is CSVEPRDMEAFF. The CDR3 DNA reads TGCAGCGTTGAACCCCGGGACATGGAGGCTTTCTTT. Based on the CDR3 plus reference TRBV29-1 and TRBJ1-1, the full variable domain is SAVISQKPSRDICQRGTSLTIQCQVDSQVTMMFWYRQQPGQSLTLIATANQGSEATYESGFVIDKFPISRPNLTFSTLTVSNMSPEDSSIYLCSVEPRDMEAFFGQGTRLTVV.

J is TRBJ2-7 and V is TRBV15; D not resolved. Trimming took 5 bases from V and 2 from J, leaving 13 bases between them. This CDR3 is 14 amino acids long. Looked up from germline, CDR1 is LNHNV and CDR2 is YYDKDF (reference sequence). CDR3 loop: CATSLPTSTYEQYF. CDR3 sequence (DNA): TGTGCCACCAGCCTTCCTACGTCAACCTACGAGCAGTACTTC.

The chain recombines TRBV5-1 with TRBJ2-3; 7 bases fit TRBD2. CDR3 length equals 15 residues. Germline V gene lookup returns CDR1 SGHRS and CDR2 YFSETQ. V was clipped by 4 bases and J by 1 base; unmatched bases: 6. The CDR3 is CASSALLAGTDTQYF. The CDR3 DNA follows: TGCGCCAGCAGCGCCCTCCTAGCGGGCACAGATACGCAGTATTTT.

This clone was seen a single time. The CDR3 loop reads CASSEAAGLGYTF. CDR3 DNA: TGTGCCAGCAGTGAAGCAGCGGGGCTCGGCTACACCTTC. The chain carries TRBV6-1 and TRBJ1-2; a possible D gene is TRBD1 (5 bases). The CDR3 is 13 residues long. Germline CDR1 is MNHNS and CDR2 is SASEGT. Trimming took off 0 bases at V and 8 bases at J, with 10 bases between the two ends.